Listed here are 8 T cell receptor beta chains from one sample, sequenced in a study of blood T cell repertoires in COVID-19. Sequencing was performed with immunoSEQ multiplex PCR; in TCRdb, only in-frame clones are kept and a portion is missing. The repertoire holds about 140,000 clones, 85% to 90% seen once, with approximately 10% in the top ten. Sequencing was carried out using PBMCs or T cells enriched from blood (not recorded which). The receptors stem from a man aged 55-75 years who had recovered from COVID-19.

This chain uses TRBV13 with TRBJ2-7; 8 positions match TRBD1. V shed 4 bases and J 0 bases; nucleotides not matched to a gene: 2. Germline V lookup: CDR1 PRHDT, CDR2 FYEKMQ (reference sequence). The CDR3 runs to 14 residues. CDR3: CASSSQGGSYEQYF. The DNA for the CDR3 is TGTGCCAGCAGCTCACAGGGGGGCTCCTACGAGCAGTACTTC.

Points on this clone: The sample contains more than one DNA sequence encoding this CDR3. This rearrangement joins TRBV28 to TRBJ1-2; 9 bases line up with TRBD1. Germline V gene data show CDR1 as MDHEN and CDR2 as SYDVKM. The CDR3 is made up of 13 amino acids. V was clipped by 4 bases and J by 7 bases; unmatched bases: 4. The DNA of the CDR3 is TGTGCCAGCAGTTCGGACAGGGGCGGTGGCTACACCTTC. Residues: CASSSDRGGGYTF.

The J gene is TRBJ2-7, the V gene TRBV5-1; the D gene is possibly TRBD2 (5 bases). CDR1 is SGHRS, CDR2 YFSETQ, per germline. Trimming took off 4 bases at V and 0 bases at J, with 14 bases between the two ends. The CDR3 sequence is 15 residues long. The CDR3 DNA reads as TGCGCCAGCAGCGAGAGCGGCTTCCTCTCCTACGAGCAGTACTTC. Amino acids: CASSESGFLSYEQYF. Variable domain in full (rest from reference TRBV5-1 and TRBJ2-7): KAGVTQTPRYLIKTRGQQVTLSCSPISGHRSVSWYQQTPGQGLQFLFEYFSETQRNKGNFPGRFSGRQFSNSRSEMNVSTLELGDSALYLCASSESGFLSYEQYFGPGTRLTVT.

Here the CDR3 reads CASSFLTSGSTDTQYF. In DNA, the CDR3 is TGTGCCAGCAGCTTCCTGACTAGCGGGAGCACAGATACGCAGTATTTT. This rearrangement joins TRBV5-5 to TRBJ2-3, with 10 bases fitting TRBD2. CDR1 SGHKS and CDR2 YYEKEE come from the germline V gene (reference sequence). The CDR3 sequence is 16 residues long. After removal of 2 bases from V and 0 bases from J, the junction contained 3 bases not matched to a gene.

The V gene is TRBV6-5, the J gene TRBJ2-7; D call uncertain. Trimming took off 6 bases at V and 7 bases at J, with 13 bases between the two ends. Germline assignment: CDR1 MNHEY and CDR2 SVGAGI. The CDR3 loop spans 12 amino acids. The CDR3 here is CASSPGFLEQYF. The DNA of the CDR3 is TGTGCCAGCAGCCCCGGGTTCCTGGAGCAGTACTTC.

The rearrangement links TRBV11-1 to TRBJ1-2; D is unclear. Germline V gene data show CDR1 as SGHAT and CDR2 as FQDESV (reference sequence). Deletions cut 2 bases from V and 5 bases from J, with 9 bases between. The CDR3 is 13 residues long. The CDR3 here is CASSLRRGYGYTF. In DNA, the CDR3 is TGTGCCAGCAGCTTACGAAGAGGTTATGGCTACACCTTC.

The chain combines TRBV5-1 with TRBJ1-1; 7 bases agree with TRBD1. V shed 2 bases and J 3 bases; nucleotides not matched to a gene: 10. Per germline, CDR1 SGHRS and CDR2 YFSETQ. This CDR3 spans 16 amino acids. This CDR3 reads CASSLNDRAQDTEAFF. The CDR3 region has the DNA TGCGCCAGCAGCTTAAACGACAGGGCTCAGGACACTGAAGCTTTCTTT.

The chain links TRBV19 to TRBJ2-5; weak D call: TRBD2 (5 bases). The germline CDR1 and CDR2 sequences are LNHDA and SQIVND (reference sequence). The CDR3 consists of 14 residues. V was pared by 4 bases and J by 1 base, with 10 bases between. The DNA of the CDR3 is TGTGCCAGTAGTACCCCAGCGGTCCAAGAGACCCAGTACTTC. It encodes CASSTPAVQETQYF. Full variable domain (missing parts from reference TRBV19 and TRBJ2-5): DGGITQSPKYLFRKEGQNVTLSCEQNLNHDAMYWYRQDPGQGLRLIYYSQIVNDFQKGDIAEGYSVSREKKESFPLTVTSAQKNPTAFYLCASSTPAVQETQYFGPGTRLLVL.